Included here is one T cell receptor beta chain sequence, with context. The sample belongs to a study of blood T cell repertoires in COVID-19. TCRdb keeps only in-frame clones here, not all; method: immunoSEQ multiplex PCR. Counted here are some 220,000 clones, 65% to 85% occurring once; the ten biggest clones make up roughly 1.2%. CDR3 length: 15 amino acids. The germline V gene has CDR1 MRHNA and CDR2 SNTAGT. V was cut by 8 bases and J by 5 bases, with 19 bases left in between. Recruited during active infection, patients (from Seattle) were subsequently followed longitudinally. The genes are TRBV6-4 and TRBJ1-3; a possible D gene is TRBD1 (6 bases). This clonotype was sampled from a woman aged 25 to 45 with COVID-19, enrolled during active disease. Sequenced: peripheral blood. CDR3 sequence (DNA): TGTGCCAGCCAAGGCCGTCGGACAGCTCGAAACACCATATATTTT. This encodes CASQGRRTARNTIYF.